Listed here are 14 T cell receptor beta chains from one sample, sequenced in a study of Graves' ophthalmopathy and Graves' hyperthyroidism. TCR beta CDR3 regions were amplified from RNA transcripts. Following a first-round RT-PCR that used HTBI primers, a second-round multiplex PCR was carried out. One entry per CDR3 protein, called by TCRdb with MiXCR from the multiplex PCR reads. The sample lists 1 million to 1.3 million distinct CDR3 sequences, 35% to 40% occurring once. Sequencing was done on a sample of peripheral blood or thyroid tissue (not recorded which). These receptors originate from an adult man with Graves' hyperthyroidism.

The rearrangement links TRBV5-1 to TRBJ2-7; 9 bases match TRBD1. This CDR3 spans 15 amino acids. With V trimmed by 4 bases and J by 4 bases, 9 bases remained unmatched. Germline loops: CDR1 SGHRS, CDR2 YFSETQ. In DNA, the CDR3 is TGCGCCAGCAGCCCCCCGGGACAGGGTCAGTACGAGCAGTACTTC. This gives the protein CASSPPGQGQYEQYF. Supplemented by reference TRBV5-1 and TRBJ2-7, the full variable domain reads KAGVTQTPRYLIKTRGQQVTLSCSPISGHRSVSWYQQTPGQGLQFLFEYFSETQRNKGNFPGRFSGRQFSNSRSEMNVSTLELGDSALYLCASSPPGQGQYEQYFGPGTRLTVT.

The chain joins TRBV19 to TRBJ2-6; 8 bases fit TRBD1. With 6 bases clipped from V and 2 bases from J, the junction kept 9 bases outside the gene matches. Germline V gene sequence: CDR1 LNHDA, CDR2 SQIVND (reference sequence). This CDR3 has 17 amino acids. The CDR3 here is CASRWTGRSTGANVLTF. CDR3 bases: TGTGCCAGTAGGTGGACAGGGAGGTCTACTGGGGCCAACGTCCTGACTTTC.

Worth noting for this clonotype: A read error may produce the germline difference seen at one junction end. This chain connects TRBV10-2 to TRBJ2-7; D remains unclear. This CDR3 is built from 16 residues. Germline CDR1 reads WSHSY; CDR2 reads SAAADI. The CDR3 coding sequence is TGTGCCAGCAGTTTCCACCCAGAGACCAACTCCTACGAGCAGTACTTC. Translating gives CASSFHPETNSYEQYF.

The CDR3 bases are TGCAGCGAAAAGACAGGGGACTATGGCTACACCTTC. It encodes CSEKTGDYGYTF. This rearrangement joins TRBV29-1 to TRBJ1-2, with 8 bases aligning to TRBD1. The CDR3 loop spans 12 amino acids. From germline, CDR1 is SQVTM and CDR2 ANQGSEA. V lost 7 bases, J lost 3 bases, and 4 bases stayed unmatched.

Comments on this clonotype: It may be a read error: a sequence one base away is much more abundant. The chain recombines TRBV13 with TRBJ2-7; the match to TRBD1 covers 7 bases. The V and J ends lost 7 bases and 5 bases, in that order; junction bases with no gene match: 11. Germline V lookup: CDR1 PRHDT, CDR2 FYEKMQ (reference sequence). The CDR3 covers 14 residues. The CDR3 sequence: CASNQKTGYNEQYF. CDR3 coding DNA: TGTGCCAGCAACCAAAAGACAGGGTATAACGAGCAGTACTTC.

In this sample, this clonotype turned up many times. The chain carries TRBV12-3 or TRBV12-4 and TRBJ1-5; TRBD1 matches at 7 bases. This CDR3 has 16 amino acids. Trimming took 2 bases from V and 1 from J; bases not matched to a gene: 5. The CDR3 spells CASSLQGEWSNQPQHF. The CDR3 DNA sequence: TGTGCCAGCAGTTTACAGGGGGAATGGAGCAATCAGCCCCAGCATTTT.

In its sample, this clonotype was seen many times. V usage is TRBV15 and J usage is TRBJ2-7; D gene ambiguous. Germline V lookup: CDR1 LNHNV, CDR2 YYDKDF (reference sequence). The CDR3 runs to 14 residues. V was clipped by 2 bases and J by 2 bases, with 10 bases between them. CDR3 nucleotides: TGTGCCACCAGCAGATTCCAGCGTCCCTACGAGCAGTACTTC. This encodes CATSRFQRPYEQYF.

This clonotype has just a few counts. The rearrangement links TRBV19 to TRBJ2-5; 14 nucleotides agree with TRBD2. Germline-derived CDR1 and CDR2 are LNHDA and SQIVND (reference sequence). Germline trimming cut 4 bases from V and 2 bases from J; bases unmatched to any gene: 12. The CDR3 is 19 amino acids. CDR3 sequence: CASSTNGLAGGLRQETQYF. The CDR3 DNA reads TGTGCCAGTAGTACGAACGGACTAGCGGGGGGTCTGAGACAAGAGACCCAGTACTTC.

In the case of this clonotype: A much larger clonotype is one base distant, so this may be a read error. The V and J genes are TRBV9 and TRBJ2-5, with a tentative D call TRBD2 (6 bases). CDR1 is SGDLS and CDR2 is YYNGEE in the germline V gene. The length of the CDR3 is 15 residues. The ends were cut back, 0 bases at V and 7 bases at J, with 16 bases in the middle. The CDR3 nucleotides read TGTGCCAGCAGCGTAGTCGGGACTCCTAAAGTGACCCAGTACTTC. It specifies CASSVVGTPKVTQYF. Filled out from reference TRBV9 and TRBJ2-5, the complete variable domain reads DSGVTQTPKHLITATGQRVTLRCSPRSGDLSVYWYQQSLDQGLQFLIQYYNGEERAKGNILERFSAQQFPDLHSELNLSSLELGDSALYFCASSVVGTPKVTQYFGPGTRLLVL.

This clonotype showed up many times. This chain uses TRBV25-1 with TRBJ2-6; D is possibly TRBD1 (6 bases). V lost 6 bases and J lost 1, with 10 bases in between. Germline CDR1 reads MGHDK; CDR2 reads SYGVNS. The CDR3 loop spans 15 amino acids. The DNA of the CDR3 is TGTGCCAGCAGGGCCGACAGGTCTGGGGCCAACGTCCTGACTTTC. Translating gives CASRADRSGANVLTF.

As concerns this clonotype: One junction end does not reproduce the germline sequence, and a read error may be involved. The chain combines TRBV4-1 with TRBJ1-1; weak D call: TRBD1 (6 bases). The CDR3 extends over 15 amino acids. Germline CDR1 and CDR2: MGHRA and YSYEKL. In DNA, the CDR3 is TGCGCCAGCAGCCTCGAGGGGGTCATGGACACTGAAGCCTTCTTT. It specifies CASSLEGVMDTEAFF.

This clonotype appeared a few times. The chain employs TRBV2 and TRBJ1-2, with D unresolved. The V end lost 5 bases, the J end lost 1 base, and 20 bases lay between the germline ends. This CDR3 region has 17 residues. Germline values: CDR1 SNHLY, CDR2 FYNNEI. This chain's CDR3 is CASSSHPGGSGNYGYTF. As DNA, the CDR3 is TGTGCCAGCAGTTCTCACCCGGGAGGGTCCGGTAACTATGGCTACACCTTC.

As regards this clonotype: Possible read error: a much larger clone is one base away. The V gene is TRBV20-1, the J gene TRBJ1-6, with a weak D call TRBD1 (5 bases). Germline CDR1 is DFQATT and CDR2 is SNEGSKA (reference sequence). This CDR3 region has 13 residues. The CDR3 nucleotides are TGCAGTGCTAGGTGGCAGGGTAATTCACCCCCCCACTTT. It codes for CSARWQGNSPPHF.

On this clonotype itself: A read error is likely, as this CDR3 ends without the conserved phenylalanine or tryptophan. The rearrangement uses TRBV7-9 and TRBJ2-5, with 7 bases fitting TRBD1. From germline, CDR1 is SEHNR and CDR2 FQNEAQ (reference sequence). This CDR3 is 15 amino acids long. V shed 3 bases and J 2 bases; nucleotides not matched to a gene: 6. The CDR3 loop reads CASSLSRQGQETQYL. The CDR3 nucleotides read TGTGCCAGCAGCTTGAGTCGACAGGGTCAAGAGACCCAGTACCTC.